This T cell receptor (beta chain) was recorded in a study of cytomegalovirus exposure and HLA in healthy donors. General study findings and limits: Indistinguishable V segments, including TRBV6-2 and TRBV6-3, were excluded. It was 150 to 200 TCR beta chains that were listed as cytomegalovirus-associated. It was reportedly the case that the classifier diagnosed cytomegalovirus status with high specificity and sensitivity. Later analysis showed TCR association rates varying by HLA locus, highest for DRB1 and lowest for HLA-C.

Primers for the PCR totalled 60 Vbeta and 13 Jbeta. Clones were read by immunoSEQ multiplex PCR, and TCRdb kept only the in-frame ones, dropping some. The sample has fewer than 200,000 clones, about 68% seen once; the top ten hold 1.3% to 1.5%. Note on this clone: Its matching antigen is unknown.

J was trimmed by 6 bases and V by 0 bases; bases with no gene match: 2. This CDR3 region has 13 residues. Germline lookup yields CDR1 SQVTM and CDR2 ANQGSEA. The V call is TRBV29-1, the J call TRBJ2-7; TRBD2 aligns across 10 bases. Sequencing used PBMCs. This TCR was sampled from a man between 18 and 29 years old in good health and CMV-seronegative. The CDR3 loop is CSVEELAGTEQYF. CDR3 sequence (DNA): TGCAGCGTTGAAGAACTAGCGGGAACCGAGCAGTACTTC.